A single sample gave rise to the 22 T cell receptor beta chains below, sequenced in a study of blood T cell repertoires in COVID-19. Here immunoSEQ multiplex PCR was the method, and the copy in TCRdb shows in-frame clones only, minus some. The repertoire includes 250,000 to 300,000 clones, around four fifths of them detected once, and 5.7% sits in the top ten. The material sequenced was peripheral blood. The origin of the receptors is a man older than 75 with acute or convalescent COVID-19.

The chain recombines TRBV3-1 (or the pseudogene TRBV3-2) with TRBJ2-3; 9 bases are shared with TRBD1. The CDR3 sequence is 15 residues long. Germline CDR1 is LGHDT and CDR2 is YNNKEL (reference sequence). Trimming cost V 1 base and J 3 bases; bases outside gene matches: 2. CDR3 sequence reads: CASSQGTGVTDTQYF. CDR3 sequence (DNA): TGTGCCAGCAGCCAAGGGACAGGGGTGACAGATACGCAGTATTTT.

This clone was picked up a small number of times. The rearrangement joins TRBV12-3 or TRBV12-4 to TRBJ2-5; D might be TRBD2 (5 bases). The CDR3 spans 13 residues. The V and J ends lost 1 base and 7 bases respectively, with 10 bases between them. As DNA, the CDR3 is TGTGCCAGCAGTTTAGAGGATCGGGGGACCCAGTACTTC. It specifies CASSLEDRGTQYF.

The rearrangement joins TRBV19 to TRBJ1-2; 9 nucleotides align to TRBD1. There are 15 residues in the CDR3. The germline CDR1 and CDR2 sequences are LNHDA and SQIVND (reference sequence). The junction had 9 bases not matched to a gene; V was cut back by 3 bases and J by 7 bases. CDR3 DNA: TGTGCCAGTAGTATTCGCACACAGGGGGCGTCTGGCTACACCTTC. Amino acid sequence: CASSIRTQGASGYTF.

The V and J genes are TRBV2 and TRBJ2-1; D call uncertain. Trimming left V 2 bases short and J 7 bases short, with 9 bases between. CDR1 SNHLY and CDR2 FYNNEI come from the germline V gene. This CDR3 contains 13 residues. CDR3 DNA sequence: TGTGCCAGCAGTGAATTTCCTCTGAATGAGCAGTTCTTC. Amino acid sequence: CASSEFPLNEQFF.

This clone has just a few counts. The chain is built from TRBV6-5 and TRBJ1-2, with D unresolved. Germline V gene data show CDR1 as MNHEY and CDR2 as SVGAGI. The CDR3 consists of 13 residues. V was pared by 6 bases and J by 1 base, with 9 bases between. In DNA form, the CDR3 reads TGTGCCAGCAGCCGAGGGATTAACTATGGCTACACCTTC. The encoded protein is CASSRGINYGYTF.

This chain links TRBV27 with TRBJ1-2; D possibly corresponds to TRBD1 (5 bases). The germline V and J ends were trimmed by 6 bases and 0 bases, with 11 bases remaining between them. The CDR3 length is 14 residues. The germline V gene has CDR1 MNHEY and CDR2 SMNVEV (reference sequence). The DNA for the CDR3 is TGTGCCAGCAGCTGGGGGGGGGCTAACTATGGCTACACCTTC. Translating it yields CASSWGGANYGYTF.

J is TRBJ2-3 and V is TRBV20-1, with TRBD1 matching over 7 bases. Losses at the gene ends were 3 bases for V and 6 bases for J; bases not matched to a gene: 6. This CDR3 region has 13 residues. Germline loops: CDR1 DFQATT, CDR2 SNEGSKA (reference sequence). Here the CDR3 DNA reads TGCAGTGCTAGTCGACAGGGCGGGGATACGCAGTATTTT. Translated: CSASRQGGDTQYF.

The chain couples TRBV3-1 (or the pseudogene TRBV3-2) to TRBJ2-1; possible D gene TRBD2, 6 bases. The CDR3 contains 14 residues. Germline CDR1 reads LGHDT; CDR2 reads YNNKEL (reference sequence). Trimming took 8 bases from V and 0 from J, leaving 11 bases between them. The CDR3 here is CASRGVSSYNEQFF. CDR3 sequence (DNA): TGTGCCAGCCGCGGGGTAAGCTCCTACAATGAGCAGTTCTTC.

The gene calls are TRBV7-3 and TRBJ2-1; TRBD2 aligns across 7 bases. This CDR3 comprises 15 residues. V was pared by 5 bases and J by 8 bases, with 12 bases of the junction left unmatched. Germline values: CDR1 SGHTA, CDR2 FQGTGA. CDR3 coding DNA: TGTGCCAGCAGCCAACGGGTTTTGGCGGGAGATGAGCAGTTCTTC. Protein sequence: CASSQRVLAGDEQFF.

The chain links TRBV18 to TRBJ2-2, with 7 bases matching TRBD1. With 5 bases clipped from V and 0 bases from J, the junction kept 3 bases outside the gene matches. This CDR3 is 15 amino acids long. The germline V gene has CDR1 KGHSH and CDR2 LQKENI. CDR3 in amino acids: CASSSGQSNTGELFF. The CDR3 region has the DNA TGTGCCAGCTCATCGGGACAGTCGAACACCGGGGAGCTGTTTTTT.

V usage is TRBV5-1 and J usage is TRBJ2-2; no clear D. Deletions cut 4 bases from V and 3 bases from J, with 10 bases between. Germline V gives CDR1 SGHRS, CDR2 YFSETQ. This CDR3 spans 14 amino acids. The chain's CDR3 is CASSPVADTGELFF. The CDR3 DNA reads as TGCGCCAGCAGCCCAGTCGCCGACACCGGGGAGCTGTTTTTT. The full variable domain, rest sourced from reference TRBV5-1 and TRBJ2-2, is KAGVTQTPRYLIKTRGQQVTLSCSPISGHRSVSWYQQTPGQGLQFLFEYFSETQRNKGNFPGRFSGRQFSNSRSEMNVSTLELGDSALYLCASSPVADTGELFFGEGSRLTVL.

The J gene is TRBJ1-1, the V gene TRBV7-9; D is uncertain. The CDR3 extends over 12 amino acids. The V gene lost 2 bases and the J gene lost 5 bases, with 6 bases spanning the gap. Germline V gene data show CDR1 as SEHNR and CDR2 as FQNEAQ (reference sequence). CDR3 residues: CASSLTGTEAFF. The CDR3 nucleotides read TGTGCCAGCAGCTTAACGGGGACTGAAGCTTTCTTT.

The CDR3 region has the DNA TGTGCCAGCAGTGAAAGCGGGAGGGTCTCCTACAATGAGCAGTTCTTC. It is translated as CASSESGRVSYNEQFF. The chain is built from TRBV6-4 and TRBJ2-1, with TRBD2 matching 10 bases. From germline, CDR1 is MRHNA and CDR2 SNTAGT. This CDR3 is 16 amino acids long. The junction had 2 bases not matched to a gene; V was cut back by 3 bases and J by 0 bases.

This clone was recorded a few times. The gene calls are TRBV28 and TRBJ2-1, with 7 bases matching TRBD2. CDR3 length: 14 amino acids. Germline trimming cut 7 bases from V and 8 bases from J; bases unmatched to any gene: 11. Germline CDR1 and CDR2: MDHEN and SYDVKM. This CDR3 is CASNPGGRPDEQFF. CDR3 bases: TGTGCCAGCAACCCCGGGGGGAGACCCGATGAGCAGTTCTTC. The entire variable domain, with the rest obtained from reference TRBV28 and TRBJ2-1, is as follows: DVKVTQSSRYLVKRTGEKVFLECVQDMDHENMFWYRQDPGLGLRLIYFSYDVKMKEKGDIPEGYSVSREKKERFSLILESASTNQTSMYLCASNPGGRPDEQFFGPGTRLTVL.

This clone came up a few times. The V call is TRBV2, the J call TRBJ2-2, with 7 nucleotides matching TRBD1. V was pared by 8 bases and J by 3 bases, with 9 bases of the junction left unmatched. Germline values: CDR1 SNHLY, CDR2 FYNNEI. This CDR3 has 15 residues. CDR3 sequence reads: CASGLQGSDTGELFF. The CDR3 DNA follows: TGTGCCAGCGGATTACAGGGGTCCGACACCGGGGAGCTGTTTTTT.

The V and J genes are TRBV9 and TRBJ1-4, with unresolved D. The CDR3 spans 15 residues. The V gene's germline CDR1 is SGDLS and CDR2 YYNGEE. Trimming pared 0 bases from V and 5 bases from J, leaving 11 bases between. CDR3 nucleotides: TGTGCCAGCAGCGTAGGTGGTGGCCCGAATGAAAAACTGTTTTTT. Translated, it gives CASSVGGGPNEKLFF.

The chain links TRBV3-1 (or the pseudogene TRBV3-2) to TRBJ2-2; maybe TRBD2 (6 bases). CDR1 and CDR2 (germline): LGHDT, YNNKEL (reference sequence). The length of the CDR3 is 18 residues. The V end lost 1 base, the J end lost 1 base, and 16 bases lay between the germline ends. The CDR3: CASSQVPLGGENTGELFF. In DNA form, the CDR3 reads TGTGCCAGCAGCCAAGTCCCCCTAGGCGGGGAGAACACCGGGGAGCTGTTTTTT.

The gene calls are TRBV3-1 (or the pseudogene TRBV3-2) and TRBJ2-5; 12 positions match TRBD2. The germline CDR1 and CDR2 sequences are LGHDT and YNNKEL (reference sequence). This CDR3 region has 15 residues. Losses at the gene ends were 7 bases for V and 4 bases for J; bases not matched to a gene: 7. The CDR3 sequence is CASTLLAGGGETQYF. CDR3 DNA: TGTGCCAGCACCCTACTAGCGGGAGGAGGAGAGACCCAGTACTTC.

This chain links TRBV2 with TRBJ2-7; the D is unclear. Trimming removed 5 bases at V and 3 bases at J, with 5 bases between. CDR3 length equals 11 residues. Germline CDR1 is SNHLY and CDR2 is FYNNEI. The CDR3 loop reads CASSPNYEQYF. In DNA, the CDR3 is TGTGCCAGCAGTCCTAACTACGAGCAGTACTTC.

This chain connects TRBV6-6 to TRBJ2-7, with 10 positions matching TRBD2. The CDR3 is 17 residues long. V shed 5 bases, J shed 2 bases, and the junction held 12 bases outside the gene matches. The germline gives CDR1 MNHNY, CDR2 SVGAGI (reference sequence). The chain's CDR3 is CASSRQGLAGATYEQYF. The CDR3 DNA is TGTGCCAGCAGTCGGCAAGGGCTAGCGGGAGCGACCTACGAGCAGTACTTC.

The CDR3 nucleotides read TGCGCCAGCAGCTTGAGGTCGCTAGCGTACGAGCAGTACTTC. This gives the protein CASSLRSLAYEQYF. The chain uses TRBV5-1 and TRBJ2-7; perhaps TRBD2 as D (6 bases). Germline assignment: CDR1 SGHRS and CDR2 YFSETQ. CDR3 length equals 14 residues. V lost 1 base to trimming and J lost 4 bases, with 12 bases between them.

The V call is TRBV5-1, the J call TRBJ2-6; D might be TRBD1 (6 bases). Trimming removed 0 bases at V and 2 bases at J, with 15 bases between. Germline-derived CDR1 and CDR2 are SGHRS and YFSETQ. The CDR3 totals 18 residues. CDR3 sequence: CASSLGTAIYTGANVLTF. The CDR3 DNA reads as TGCGCCAGCAGCTTGGGGACAGCCATCTATACTGGGGCCAACGTCCTGACTTTC.